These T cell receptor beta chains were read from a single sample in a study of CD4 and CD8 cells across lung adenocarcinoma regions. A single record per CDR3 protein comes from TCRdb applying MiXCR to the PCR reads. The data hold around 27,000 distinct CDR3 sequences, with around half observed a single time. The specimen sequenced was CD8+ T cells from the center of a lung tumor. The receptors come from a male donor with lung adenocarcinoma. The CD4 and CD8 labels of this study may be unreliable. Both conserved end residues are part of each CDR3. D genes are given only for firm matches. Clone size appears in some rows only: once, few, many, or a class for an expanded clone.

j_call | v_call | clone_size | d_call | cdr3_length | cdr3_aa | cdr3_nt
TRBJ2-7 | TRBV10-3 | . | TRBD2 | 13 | CATGLAKKYEQYF | TGTGCCACCGGACTAGCGAAGAAGTACGAGCAGTACTTC
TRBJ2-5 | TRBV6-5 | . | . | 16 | CASSYSSRGYQETQYF | TGTGCCAGCAGTTACTCGAGCAGGGGATACCAAGAGACCCAGTACTTC
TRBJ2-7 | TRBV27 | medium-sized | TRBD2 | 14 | CASGLAGDYREQYF | TGTGCCAGCGGACTAGCGGGAGACTACCGCGAGCAGTACTTC
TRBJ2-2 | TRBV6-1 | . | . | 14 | CATLTGLNTGELFF | TGTGCCACCTTGACAGGCCTAAACACCGGGGAGCTGTTTTTT
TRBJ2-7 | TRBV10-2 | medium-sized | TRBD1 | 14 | CASTETGTTYEQYF | TGCGCCAGCACTGAGACAGGGACAACCTACGAGCAGTACTTC
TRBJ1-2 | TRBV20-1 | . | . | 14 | CSAGGGTANYGYTF | TGCAGTGCGGGAGGAGGCACCGCTAACTATGGCTACACCTTC
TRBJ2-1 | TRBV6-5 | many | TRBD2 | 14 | CASRRGTSDNEQFF | TGTGCCAGCAGGCGTGGGACTAGCGACAATGAGCAGTTCTTC
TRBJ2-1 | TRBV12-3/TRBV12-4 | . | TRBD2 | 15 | CASSFPPTSGGEQFF | TGTGCCAGCAGTTTCCCCCCGACTAGCGGGGGTGAGCAGTTCTTC
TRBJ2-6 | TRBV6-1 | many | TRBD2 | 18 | CASRKSGRSRSGANVLTF | TGTGCCAGCAGGAAAAGCGGGAGGTCACGCTCTGGGGCCAACGTCCTGACTTTC
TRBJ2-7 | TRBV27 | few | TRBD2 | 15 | CASRPGGGGTYEQYF | TGTGCCAGCAGGCCGGGAGGAGGAGGGACCTACGAGCAGTACTTC
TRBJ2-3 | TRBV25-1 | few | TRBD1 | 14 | CASGDRVRPDTQYF | TGTGCCAGCGGGGACAGGGTGAGGCCAGATACGCAGTATTTT
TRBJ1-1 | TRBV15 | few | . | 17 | CATSRDLFGTMNTEAFF | TGTGCCACCAGCAGAGATCTGTTCGGCACGATGAACACTGAAGCTTTCTTT
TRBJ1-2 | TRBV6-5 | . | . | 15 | CASSSPTMGDYGYTF | TGTGCCAGCAGTTCCCCGACGATGGGGGACTATGGCTACACCTTC
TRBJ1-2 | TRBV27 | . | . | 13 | CASARTARYGYTF | TGTGCCAGTGCACGGACAGCGAGATATGGCTACACCTTC
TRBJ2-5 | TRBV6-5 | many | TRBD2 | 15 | CASSYKREGLETQYF | TGTGCCAGCAGTTACAAGCGGGAGGGCCTGGAGACCCAGTACTTC
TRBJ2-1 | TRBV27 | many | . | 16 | CASSFWRVGLHNEQFF | TGTGCCAGCAGTTTTTGGCGGGTGGGTCTTCACAATGAGCAGTTCTTC
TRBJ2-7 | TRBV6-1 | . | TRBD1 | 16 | CASSRKPGQSPDTQYF | TGTGCCAGCAGTAGGAAGCCGGGACAGTCCCCAGATACGCAGTACTTC
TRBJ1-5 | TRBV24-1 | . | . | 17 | CATSGRRRSTGNQPQHF | TGTGCCACCAGTGGTAGGAGGAGGTCGACTGGCAATCAGCCCCAGCATTTT
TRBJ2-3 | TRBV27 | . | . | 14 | CASGRGQGTDTQYF | TGTGCCAGCGGGCGAGGTCAGGGCACAGATACGCAGTATTTT
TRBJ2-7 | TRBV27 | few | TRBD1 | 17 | CASSPGQGKVKNYEQYF | TGTGCCAGCAGTCCGGGACAGGGCAAGGTAAAAAACTACGAGCAGTACTTC
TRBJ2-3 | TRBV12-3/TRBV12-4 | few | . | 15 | CASSLRQGRTDTQYF | TGTGCCAGCAGTTTACGTCAGGGGCGAACCGATACGCAGTATTTT
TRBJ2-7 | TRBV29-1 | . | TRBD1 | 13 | CSVIQGLFNEQYF | TGCAGCGTTATACAGGGGCTTTTCAACGAGCAGTACTTC
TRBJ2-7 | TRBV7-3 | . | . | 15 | CGAGLGGGGRDTQYF | TGTGGCGCGGGGCTCGGGGGCGGTGGCCGAGATACGCAGTACTTC
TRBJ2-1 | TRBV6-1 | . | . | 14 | CASGISASYNEQFF | TGTGCCAGCGGGATTAGCGCCTCCTACAATGAGCAGTTCTTC
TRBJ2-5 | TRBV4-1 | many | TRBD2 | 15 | CASSQDGTIRETQYF | TGCGCCAGCAGCCAAGACGGGACTATACGGGAGACCCAGTACTTC
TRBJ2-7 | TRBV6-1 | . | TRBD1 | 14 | CASTPTGPTYEQYF | TGTGCCAGCACCCCGACAGGGCCAACCTACGAGCAGTACTTC
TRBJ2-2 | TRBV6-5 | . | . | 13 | CASSYVVGGELFF | TGTGCCAGCAGTTACGTTGTTGGCGGGGAGCTGTTTTTT
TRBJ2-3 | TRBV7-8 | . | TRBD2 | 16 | CASSHTLAGFTDTQYF | TGTGCCAGCAGCCATACACTAGCGGGATTCACAGATACGCAGTATTTT
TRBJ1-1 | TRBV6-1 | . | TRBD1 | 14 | CASSPPWTGEEAFF | TGTGCCAGCAGTCCTCCTTGGACAGGCGAAGAAGCTTTCTTT
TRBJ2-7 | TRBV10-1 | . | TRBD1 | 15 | CASSDYQGAADMQYF | TGCGCCAGCAGTGACTATCAGGGGGCTGCGGATATGCAGTACTTC
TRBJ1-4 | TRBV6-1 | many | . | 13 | CASSLRESEKLFF | TGTGCCAGCAGTCTCAGGGAATCGGAAAAACTGTTTTTT
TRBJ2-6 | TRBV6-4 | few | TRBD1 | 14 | CASRGGLGANVLTF | TGTGCCAGCAGAGGGGGCCTTGGGGCCAACGTCCTGACTTTC
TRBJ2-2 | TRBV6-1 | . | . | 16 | CASSALLGQGFGELFF | TGTGCCAGCAGTGCACTCCTCGGGCAGGGTTTCGGGGAGCTGTTTTTT
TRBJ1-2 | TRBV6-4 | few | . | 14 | CASSASPRGYGYTF | TGTGCCAGCAGTGCATCCCCTCGGGGTTATGGCTACACCTTC
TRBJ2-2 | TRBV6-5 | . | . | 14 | CPGGYAGNPGELFF | TGTCCCGGCGGTTACGCCGGGAACCCGGGGGAGCTGTTTTTT
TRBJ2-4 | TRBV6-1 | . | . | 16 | CASSVSGMGVKDIQYF | TGTGCCAGCAGCGTATCGGGGATGGGGGTCAAAGATATTCAGTACTTC
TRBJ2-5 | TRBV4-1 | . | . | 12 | CASSQAFETQYF | TGCGCCAGCAGCCAGGCGTTTGAGACCCAGTACTTC
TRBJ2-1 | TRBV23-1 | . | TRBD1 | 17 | CASSLRTGNSSYNEQFF | TGCGCCAGCAGTCTCCGGACAGGCAACAGCTCCTACAATGAGCAGTTCTTC
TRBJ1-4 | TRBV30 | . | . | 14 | CAWSAGVFREKLFF | TGTGCCTGGAGTGCCGGGGTATTTCGTGAAAAACTGTTTTTT
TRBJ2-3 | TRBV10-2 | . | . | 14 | CGSTGVRAENTQYF | TGCGGCAGCACGGGCGTGAGGGCAGAAAATACGCAGTATTTT
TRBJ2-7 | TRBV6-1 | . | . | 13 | CASSDYRVHEQYF | TGTGCCAGCAGTGACTACAGGGTCCACGAGCAGTACTTC
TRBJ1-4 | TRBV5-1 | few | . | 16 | CASSLNRGTTNEKLFF | TGCGCCAGCAGCTTGAATCGGGGAACAACTAATGAAAAACTGTTTTTT
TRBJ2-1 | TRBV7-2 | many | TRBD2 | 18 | CASSQSWLAGVLNNEQFF | TGTGCCAGCAGCCAAAGCTGGCTAGCGGGAGTCCTGAACAATGAGCAGTTCTTC
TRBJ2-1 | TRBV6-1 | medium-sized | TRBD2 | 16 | CASSGPGGGEYNEQFF | TGTGCCAGCAGTGGTCCGGGCGGGGGGGAATACAATGAGCAGTTCTTC
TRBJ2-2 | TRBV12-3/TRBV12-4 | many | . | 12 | CASTIFSGELFF | TGTGCCAGCACCATCTTCTCCGGGGAGCTGTTTTTT
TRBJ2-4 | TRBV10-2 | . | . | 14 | CAGSAWRPRDIQYF | TGTGCCGGCAGTGCTTGGAGGCCCCGGGACATTCAGTACTTC
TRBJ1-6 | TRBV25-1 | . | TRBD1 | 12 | CASRQGGSPLHF | TGTGCCTCCCGACAGGGCGGTTCACCCCTCCACTTT
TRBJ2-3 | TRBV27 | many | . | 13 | CASSYGGSDTQYF | TGTGCCAGCAGTTATGGCGGGTCAGATACGCAGTATTTT
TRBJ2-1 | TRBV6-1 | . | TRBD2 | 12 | CASSPTSAEQFF | TGTGCCAGCAGTCCCACTAGCGCGGAGCAGTTCTTC
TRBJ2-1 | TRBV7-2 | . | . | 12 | CASSSWRETQFF | TGTGCCAGCAGCTCCTGGCGAGAGACCCAGTTCTTC
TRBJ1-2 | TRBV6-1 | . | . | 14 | CASSLGGSSSGYTF | TGTGCCAGCAGTCTGGGTGGGAGTTCGTCGGGCTACACCTTC
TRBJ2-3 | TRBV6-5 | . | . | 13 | CASSCDLQDTQYF | TGTGCCAGCAGTTGCGACCTCCAAGATACGCAGTACTTT
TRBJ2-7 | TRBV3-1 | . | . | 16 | CASSPAAAGSSYEQYF | TGTGCCAGCAGCCCCGCCGCGGCGGGGAGCTCCTACGAGCAGTACTTC
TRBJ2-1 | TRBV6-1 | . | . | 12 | CASSELVSEQFF | TGTGCCAGCAGTGAATTGGTGAGCGAGCAGTTCTTC
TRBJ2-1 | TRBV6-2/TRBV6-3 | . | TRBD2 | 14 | CASIPAGGGDEQFF | TGTGCCAGCATACCAGCGGGAGGGGGGGATGAGCAGTTCTTC
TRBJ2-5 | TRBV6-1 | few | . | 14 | CAGRGGRGPDTQYF | TGTGCGGGCAGAGGGGGGCGAGGGCCAGATACGCAGTACTTC
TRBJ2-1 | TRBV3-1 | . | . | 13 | CASSQDLVNEQFF | TGTGCCAGCAGCCAAGATTTAGTCAATGAGCAGTTCTTC
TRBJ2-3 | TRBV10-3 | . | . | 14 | CAGLQVVGSDTQYF | TGTGCGGGCCTCCAGGTTGTGGGGTCAGATACGCAGTATTTT
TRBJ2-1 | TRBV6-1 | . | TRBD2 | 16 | CASSETWTSGTEEQFF | TGTGCCAGCAGTGAAACGTGGACTAGCGGGACCGAGGAGCAGTTTTTT